This TCR beta chain was sequenced for a study of T-cell reconstitution after alpha-beta-depleted transplantation in children. TCRbeta library construction was performed incorporating unique molecular identifiers. TCRdb processed the PCR reads anew with MiXCR; each CDR3 protein has one entry. The repertoire includes about 500,000 distinct CDR3 sequences, about 31% of them detected once, and 2% to 3% sits in the top ten. The CDR3 runs to 13 residues. Trimming pared 6 bases from V and 2 bases from J, leaving 10 bases between. CDR1 and CDR2 from the germline V gene are LNHDA and SQIVND (reference sequence).

The sequencing here drew on PBMCs from the stem cell graft donor, taken from the stem cell graft. This TCR was sampled from a human donor who donated a stem cell graft to a child with aplastic anemia. This chain connects TRBV19 to TRBJ1-2; no clear D. The CDR3 DNA reads as TGTGCCAGTAGGGGCAGCTTAAACTATGGCTACACCTTC. Its protein is CASRGSLNYGYTF. The full variable domain, its missing parts supplied by reference TRBV19 and TRBJ1-2, is DGGITQSPKYLFRKEGQNVTLSCEQNLNHDAMYWYRQDPGQGLRLIYYSQIVNDFQKGDIAEGYSVSREKKESFPLTVTSAQKNPTAFYLCASRGSLNYGYTFGSGTRLTVV.